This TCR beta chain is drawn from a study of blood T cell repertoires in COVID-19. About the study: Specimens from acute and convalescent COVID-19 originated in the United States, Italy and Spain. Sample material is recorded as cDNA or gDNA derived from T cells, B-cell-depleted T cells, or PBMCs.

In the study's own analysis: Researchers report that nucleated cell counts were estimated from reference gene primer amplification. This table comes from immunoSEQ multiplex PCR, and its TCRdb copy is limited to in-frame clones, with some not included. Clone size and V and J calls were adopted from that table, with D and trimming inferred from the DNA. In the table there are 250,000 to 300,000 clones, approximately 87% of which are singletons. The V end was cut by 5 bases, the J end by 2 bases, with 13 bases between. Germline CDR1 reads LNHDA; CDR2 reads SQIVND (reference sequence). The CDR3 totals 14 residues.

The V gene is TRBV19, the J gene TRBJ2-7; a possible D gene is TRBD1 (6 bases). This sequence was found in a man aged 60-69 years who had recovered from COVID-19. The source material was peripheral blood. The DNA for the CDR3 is TGTGCCAGTAGTCAGCCGGGACACACCTACGAGCAGTACTTC. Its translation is CASSQPGHTYEQYF.